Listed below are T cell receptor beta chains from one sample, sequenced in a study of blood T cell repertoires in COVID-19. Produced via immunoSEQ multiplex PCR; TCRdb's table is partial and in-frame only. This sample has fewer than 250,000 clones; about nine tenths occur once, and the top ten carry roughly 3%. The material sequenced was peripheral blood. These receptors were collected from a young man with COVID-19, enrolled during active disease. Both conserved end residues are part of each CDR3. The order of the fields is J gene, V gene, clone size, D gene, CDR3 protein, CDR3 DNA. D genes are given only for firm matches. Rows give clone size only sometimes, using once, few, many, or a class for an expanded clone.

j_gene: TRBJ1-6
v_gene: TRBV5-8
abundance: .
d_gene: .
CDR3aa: CASISPGSPLHF
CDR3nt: TGTGCCAGCATCTCCCCCGGTTCACCCCTCCACTTT

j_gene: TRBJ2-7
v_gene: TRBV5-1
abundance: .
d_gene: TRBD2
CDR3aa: CASSLGLAGEGEQYF
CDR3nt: TGCGCCAGCAGCTTAGGACTAGCGGGAGAAGGCGAGCAGTACTTC

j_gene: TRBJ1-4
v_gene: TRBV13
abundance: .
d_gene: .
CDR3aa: CASSTLREGREKLFF
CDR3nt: TGTGCCAGCAGCACTCTCAGGGAGGGTCGCGAAAAACTGTTTTTT

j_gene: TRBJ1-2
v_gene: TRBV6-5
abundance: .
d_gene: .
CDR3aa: CASSRNREINYGYTF
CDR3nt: TGTGCCAGCAGTAGAAACAGGGAGATAAACTATGGCTACACCTTC

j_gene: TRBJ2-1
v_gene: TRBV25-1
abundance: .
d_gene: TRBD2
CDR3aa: CASSESGGGNYNEQFF
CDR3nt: TGTGCCAGCAGTGAATCTGGCGGGGGGAACTACAATGAGCAGTTCTTC

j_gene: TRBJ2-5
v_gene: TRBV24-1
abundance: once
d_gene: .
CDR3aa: CATSDLSRVQYF
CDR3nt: TGTGCCACCAGTGATTTATCGAGGGTCCAGTACTTC

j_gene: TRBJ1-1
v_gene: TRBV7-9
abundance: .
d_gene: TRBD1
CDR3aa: CASSWTGLNTEAFF
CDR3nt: TGTGCCAGCAGCTGGACAGGGTTGAACACTGAAGCTTTCTTT

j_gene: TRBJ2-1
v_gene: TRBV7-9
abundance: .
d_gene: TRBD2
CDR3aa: CASSLKLAGGDEQFF
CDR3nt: TGTGCCAGCAGCTTGAAACTAGCGGGGGGTGATGAGCAGTTCTTC

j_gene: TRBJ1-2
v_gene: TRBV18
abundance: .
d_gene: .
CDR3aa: CASSPGEISGYTF
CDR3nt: TGTGCCAGCTCGCCCGGGGAGATTTCTGGCTACACCTTC

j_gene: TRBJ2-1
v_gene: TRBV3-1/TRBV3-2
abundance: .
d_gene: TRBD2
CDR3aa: CASSQDEASGSYNEQFF
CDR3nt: TGTGCCAGCAGCCAAGATGAAGCTAGCGGTTCCTACAATGAGCAGTTCTTC

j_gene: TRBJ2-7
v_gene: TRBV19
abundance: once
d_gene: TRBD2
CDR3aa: CASGLAASYEQYF
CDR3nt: TGTGCCAGTGGACTAGCGGCTTCCTACGAGCAGTACTTC

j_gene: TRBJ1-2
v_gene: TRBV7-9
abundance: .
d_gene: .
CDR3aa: CASSLRDYYKGLYGYTF
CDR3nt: TGTGCCAGCAGCTTACGGGACTACTACAAGGGACTCTATGGCTACACCTTC

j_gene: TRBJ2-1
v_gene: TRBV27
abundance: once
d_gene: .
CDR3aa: CASSSGASGANEQFF
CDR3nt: TGTGCCAGCAGTTCCGGGGCCTCAGGGGCCAATGAGCAGTTCTTC

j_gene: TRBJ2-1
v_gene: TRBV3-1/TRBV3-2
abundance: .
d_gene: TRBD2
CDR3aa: CASSQDGLAGGGNEQFF
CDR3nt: TGTGCCAGCAGCCAAGATGGGCTAGCGGGGGGAGGCAATGAGCAGTTCTTC

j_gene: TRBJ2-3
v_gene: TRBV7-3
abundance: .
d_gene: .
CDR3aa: CASSFSGQLADTQYF
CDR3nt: TGTGCCAGCAGCTTTAGCGGTCAGTTGGCAGATACGCAGTATTTT

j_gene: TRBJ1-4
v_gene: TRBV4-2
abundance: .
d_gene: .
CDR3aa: CASSQEGRRVGEKLFF
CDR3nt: TGTGCCAGCAGCCAAGAAGGCCGGCGGGTCGGCGAAAAACTGTTTTTT

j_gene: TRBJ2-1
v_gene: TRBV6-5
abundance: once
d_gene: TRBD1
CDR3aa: CASRPGTGGYNEQFF
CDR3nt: TGTGCCAGCCGCCCCGGGACAGGGGGATACAATGAGCAGTTCTTC

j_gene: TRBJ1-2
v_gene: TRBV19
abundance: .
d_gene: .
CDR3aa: CASRGGGGWGYTF
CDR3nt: TGTGCCAGTAGGGGCGGGGGGGGCTGGGGCTACACCTTC

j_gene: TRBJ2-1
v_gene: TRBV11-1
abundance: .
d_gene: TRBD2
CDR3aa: CASSLATSGGNEQFF
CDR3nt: TGTGCCAGCAGCTTAGCGACTAGCGGGGGTAATGAGCAGTTCTTC

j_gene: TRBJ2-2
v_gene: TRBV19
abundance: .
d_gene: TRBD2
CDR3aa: CASSPGTRGTGELFF
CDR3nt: TGTGCCAGTAGTCCCGGGACTAGGGGCACCGGGGAGCTGTTTTTT

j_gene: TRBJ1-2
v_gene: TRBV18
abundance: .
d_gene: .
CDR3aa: CASSTTGLEGYTF
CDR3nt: TGTGCCAGCTCTACGACAGGCCTCGAGGGCTACACCTTC

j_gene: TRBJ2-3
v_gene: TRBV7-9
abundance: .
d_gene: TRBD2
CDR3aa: CASSPPRPLAGVYF
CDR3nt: TGTGCCAGCAGCCCCCCCCGACCACTAGCGGGAGTGTATTTT

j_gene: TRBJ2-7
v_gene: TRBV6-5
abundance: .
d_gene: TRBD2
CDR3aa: CASSFSTSGSSYEQYF
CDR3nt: TGTGCCAGCAGTTTCTCTACTAGCGGCAGCTCCTACGAGCAGTACTTC

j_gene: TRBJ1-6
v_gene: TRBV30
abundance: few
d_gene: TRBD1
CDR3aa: CAWSVGLLLGQENSPLHF
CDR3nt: TGTGCCTGGAGTGTTGGGCTCCTCTTGGGACAGGAAAATTCACCCCTCCACTTT

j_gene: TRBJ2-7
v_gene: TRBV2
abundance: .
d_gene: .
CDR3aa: CASRGYGGLTYEQYF
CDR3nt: TGTGCCAGCAGGGGCTATGGGGGGTTAACCTACGAGCAGTACTTC

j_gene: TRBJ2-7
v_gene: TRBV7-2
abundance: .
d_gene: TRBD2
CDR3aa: CASSRTSGGAYYEQYF
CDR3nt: TGTGCCAGCAGCAGAACTAGCGGGGGGGCCTATTACGAGCAGTACTTC

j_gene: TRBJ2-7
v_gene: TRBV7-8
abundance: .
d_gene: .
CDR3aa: CASSPRDKAYEQYF
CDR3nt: TGTGCCAGCAGCCCCCGGGACAAGGCCTACGAGCAGTACTTC

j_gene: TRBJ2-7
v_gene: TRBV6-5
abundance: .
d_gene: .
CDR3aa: CASSPTRGSYEQYF
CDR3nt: TGTGCCAGCAGTCCTACAAGGGGATCCTACGAGCAGTACTTC

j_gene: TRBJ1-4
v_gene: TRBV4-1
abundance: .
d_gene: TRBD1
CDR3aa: CASSQEDPWTGEKLFF
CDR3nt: TGCGCCAGCAGCCAAGAGGACCCGTGGACAGGGGAAAAACTGTTTTTT

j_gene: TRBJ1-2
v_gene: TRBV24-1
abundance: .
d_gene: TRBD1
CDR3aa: CATSDGDRNYGYTF
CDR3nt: TGTGCCACCAGTGATGGGGACAGGAACTATGGCTACACCTTC

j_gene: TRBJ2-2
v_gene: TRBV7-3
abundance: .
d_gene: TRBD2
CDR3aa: CASSLETSGTGELFF
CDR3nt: TGTGCCAGCAGCTTAGAGACTAGCGGGACCGGGGAGCTGTTTTTT

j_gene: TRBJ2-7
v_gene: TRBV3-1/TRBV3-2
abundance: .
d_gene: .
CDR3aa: CASSQFSRGPYEQYF
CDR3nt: TGTGCCAGCAGCCAATTCTCGCGGGGACCCTACGAGCAGTACTTC

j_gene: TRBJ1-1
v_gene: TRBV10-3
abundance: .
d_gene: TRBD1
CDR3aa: CAISERQGVNTEAFF
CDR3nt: TGTGCCATCAGTGAACGGCAGGGGGTGAACACTGAAGCTTTCTTT

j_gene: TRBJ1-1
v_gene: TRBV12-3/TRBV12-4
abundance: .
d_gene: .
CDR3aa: CASRIGVTEAFF
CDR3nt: TGTGCCAGCAGGATAGGGGTTACTGAAGCTTTCTTT

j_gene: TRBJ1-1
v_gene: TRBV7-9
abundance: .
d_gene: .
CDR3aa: CASSLDGPTEAFF
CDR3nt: TGTGCCAGCAGCTTAGATGGCCCCACTGAAGCTTTCTTT